This is a list of T cell receptor beta chains from one sample in a study of blood T cells in healthy people across ages. TCRdb ran MiXCR on the 5' RACE reads and lists one entry per CDR3 protein. The sample lists around 800,000 distinct CDR3 sequences; less than 60% were seen once. The sequencing input was blood. These TCRs come from a man older than 75 in good health. The CDR3 runs from the conserved cysteine through the conserved F or W. The D gene is left open where the match is weak. Rows give clone size only sometimes, using once, few, many, or a class for an expanded clone.

.	TRBJ2-2	TRBV7-2	few	CASSLAWGQGDTGELFF	TGTGCCAGCAGCTTGGCTTGGGGCCAGGGCGACACCGGGGAGCTGTTTTTT
.	TRBJ2-5	TRBV20-1	.	CSAEVEGLSSLQETQYF	TGCAGTGCCGAGGTTGAGGGTCTCTCTTCCCTTCAAGAGACCCAGTACTTC
TRBD2	TRBJ2-1	TRBV2	.	CASSEAGGSNEQFF	TGTGCCAGCAGTGAAGCGGGGGGGAGCAATGAGCAGTTCTTC
.	TRBJ2-1	TRBV11-1	.	CASSLEAGFVDEQFF	TGTGCCAGCAGCTTAGAGGCGGGGTTTGTTGATGAGCAGTTCTTC
TRBD1	TRBJ1-2	TRBV29-1	.	CSVGDRATKGYTF	TGCAGCGTTGGGGACAGGGCTACAAAAGGCTACACCTTC
.	TRBJ1-2	TRBV20-1	once	CSVQYDNNYGYTF	TGCAGTGTCCAATATGATAATAACTATGGCTACACCTTC
.	TRBJ2-6	TRBV21-1	.	CASSTRQGVAGANVLTF	TGTGCCAGCAGCACTCGACAGGGGGTGGCTGGGGCCAACGTCCTGACTTTC
.	TRBJ1-1	TRBV5-1	.	CASSYLGGFNTEAFF	TGCGCCAGCAGCTATTTAGGGGGATTTAACACTGAAGCTTTCTTT
TRBD2	TRBJ2-7	TRBV3-1	.	CASSPRLPGLAGSSYEQYF	TGTGCCAGCAGCCCGCGTCTTCCGGGACTAGCGGGGAGCTCCTACGAGCAGTACTTC
.	TRBJ2-3	TRBV5-1	.	CACSVESKSTDTQYF	.
TRBD2	TRBJ2-5	TRBV28	few	CASPPPLWAGEGETQYF	TGTGCCAGCCCACCTCCCCTATGGGCGGGAGAGGGAGAGACCCAGTACTTC
.	TRBJ2-5	TRBV4-2	.	CASSPPVREGLNEQYF	TGTGCCAGCAGCCCGCCGGTCCGAGAGGGTTTGAATGAGCAGTACTTC
TRBD2	TRBJ2-3	TRBV11-2	few	CASSLPVGLAGATQYF	TGTGCCAGCAGTCTCCCCGTGGGACTAGCGGGGGCGACGCAGTATTTT
TRBD2	TRBJ2-7	TRBV20-1	.	CSASESSGISYEQYF	TGCAGTGCTTCGGAGTCTAGCGGGATTAGCTACGAGCAGTACTTC
.	TRBJ1-6	TRBV7-9	.	CASSSGTESSPLHF	TGTGCCAGCAGCTCCGGGACGGAATCATCACCCCTCCACTTT
TRBD1	TRBJ1-5	TRBV9	.	CASSPEGGIGNQPQHF	TGTGCCAGCAGCCCAGAAGGGGGCATTGGCAATCAGCCCCAGCATTTT
TRBD2	TRBJ2-7	TRBV29-1	.	CSVVGGISYEQYF	TGCAGCGTTGTGGGGGGGATCTCCTACGAGCAGTACTTC
.	TRBJ1-1	TRBV5-1	few	CASSLQGEAFF	TGTGCCAGCAGTTTACAGGGTGAAGCTTTCTTT
.	TRBJ2-7	TRBV28	.	CASSANEQYF	TGTGCCAGCAGTGCCAACGAGCAGTACTTC
TRBD2	TRBJ2-1	TRBV7-8	few	CASSLAHGTSGRAEQFF	TGTGCCAGCAGCTTAGCACACGGGACTAGCGGGAGGGCTGAGCAGTTCTTC
.	TRBJ1-2	TRBV5-1	.	CASSLEEGGIHRYGYTF	TGCGCCAGCAGCTTGGAAGAGGGAGGTATCCACCGCTATGGCTACACCTTC
TRBD2	TRBJ2-7	TRBV5-1	few	CASSVTGGSGNEQYF	TGCGCCAGCAGCGTAACGGGGGGGAGCGGCAACGAGCAGTACTTC
.	TRBJ2-1	TRBV5-1	.	CASSLGQVGRDEQFF	TGCGCCAGCAGCTTGGGACAGGTGGGCAGAGATGAGCAGTTCTTC
TRBD2	TRBJ2-7	TRBV4-3	.	CASSQVLAGEFTYEQYF	TGCGCCAGCAGCCAAGTACTAGCGGGAGAGTTTACCTACGAGCAGTACTTC
.	TRBJ2-1	TRBV5-1	.	CASSLEQASSYNEQFF	TGCGCCAGCAGCTTGGAGCAGGCGAGCTCCTACAATGAGCAGTTCTTC
.	TRBJ1-2	TRBV7-2	.	CASSTGSGYTF	TGTGCCAGCAGTACAGGGTCCGGCTACACCTTC
.	TRBJ2-1	TRBV20-1	.	CSARETGTRFEFF	TGCAGTGCTAGGGAGACCGGGACCCGCTTTGAGTTCTTC
.	TRBJ2-3	TRBV20-1	few	CSARDRLGMADTQYF	TGCAGTGCTAGAGATCGGCTAGGGATGGCAGATACGCAGTATTTT
.	TRBJ2-7	TRBV4-3	few	CASSQSASSSYEQYF	TGCGCCAGCAGCCAATCAGCCAGTAGTTCCTACGAGCAGTACTTC
.	TRBJ2-2	TRBV12-3/TRBV12-4	few	CASTQVAGELFF	TGTGCCAGCACCCAGGTAGCCGGGGAGCTGTTTTTT
.	TRBJ2-1	TRBV7-2	.	CASSLAPGDEQFF	TGTGCCAGCAGCTTAGCGCCAGGGGATGAGCAGTTCTTC
TRBD1	TRBJ2-2	TRBV7-2	.	CATLETGVPGELFF	TGTGCCACTTTAGAGACAGGGGTTCCCGGGGAGCTGTTTTTT
TRBD2	TRBJ2-3	TRBV7-9	.	CASSPRTSDTDTQYF	TGTGCCAGCAGCCCGCGGACTAGCGACACAGATACGCAGTATTTT
TRBD2	TRBJ2-3	TRBV28	many	CASSLLAVGDTQYF	TGTGCCAGCAGTCTACTAGCGGTTGGAGATACGCAGTATTTT
TRBD2	TRBJ2-7	TRBV29-1	.	CSAGLARDYEQYF	TGCAGCGCAGGACTAGCGAGAGATTACGAGCAGTACTTC
.	TRBJ2-1	TRBV11-2	.	CASSPFSLGGGNEQFF	TGTGCCAGCAGCCCATTTTCTTTGGGGGGAGGCAATGAGCAGTTCTTC
TRBD1	TRBJ1-2	TRBV5-1	.	CASSLAEGARGYTF	TGCGCCAGCAGCTTGGCCGAGGGGGCGCGGGGCTACACCTTC
.	TRBJ2-5	TRBV5-1	.	CASSSQIRLERQETQYF	TGCGCCAGCAGCTCTCAGATCCGGCTGGAAAGACAAGAGACCCAGTACTTC
.	TRBJ2-3	TRBV7-3	.	CASSPQGGDTQYF	TGTGCCAGCAGCCCCCAGGGGGGAGATACGCAGTATTTT
TRBD2	TRBJ2-1	TRBV10-3	.	CAISVGTSGAYEQFF	TGTGCCATCAGTGTAGGGACTAGCGGTGCCTATGAGCAGTTCTTC